This T cell receptor (beta chain) was identified in a study of blood T cell repertoires in COVID-19 (TCRdb year 2020). Broadly, across the study: The collaborator samples originated in the United States, Italy and Spain and spanned the acute and convalescent phases of COVID-19. The prospective study material was composed of cDNA or gDNA derived from T cells, B-cell-depleted T cells, or PBMCs. The dataset comprised deeply sampled blood TCRbeta repertoires from subjects exposed to, actively infected with, or recovered from COVID-19. The repertoires were released in a freely available public database meant as a resource for research on the immune response to SARS-CoV-2. Samples were obtained from the ongoing ImmuneRACE study (first 160 participants) and from over 1,000 subjects provided by 6 global collaborators. Sample metadata almost always included a de-identified subject ID, COVID-19 status, age in years and sex. Where available, HLA class I and class II types were taken from metadata supplied by the sample provider and were not determined by assay-based typing.

The V and J ends are trimmed by 3 bases and 6 bases, leaving 12 bases between them. The CDR3 goes from the cysteine to the phenylalanine over 14 residues. The CDR3 DNA has 42 bases and is translated from base 1. Via the germline V gene (reference sequence), CDR1 is LNHNV and CDR2 YYDKDF. This clone was counted at least ten times. No cognate antigen has been identified for it. Base qualities are not provided; no much larger clone lies one nucleotide away. TCRbeta CDR3 regions were amplified from genomic DNA by means of the immunoSEQ Assay, a bias-controlled multiplex PCR. In the source study's methods: Within the assay, amplification of reference gene primers was used to estimate how many nucleated cells each sample contained. To quantify the absolute abundance of each unique TCRbeta CDR3 rearrangement, sequence reads were collapsed and filtered. For each sample, productive Simpson clonality was calculated by taking the square root of Simpson's diversity index across productive rearrangements. TCRdb holds this immuneACCESS table with in-frame rearrangements only. Some clones are missing; in checked studies, unresolved V genes explain under half, and the rest has no known cause. V and J calls and clone size are as listed in that table; D and trimming were resolved from the DNA. In this sample the table shows roughly 250,000 clones, around 80% of which occur a single time. The top ten clones comprise over 4.5% of the sample.

Collaborating institutions collected whole blood in K2EDTA tubes following their own protocols. Collaborator samples were shipped for TCRbeta analysis as frozen whole blood, isolated PBMCs, or DNA extracted from either sample type. General study outcomes and caveats: How much clinical and demographic metadata was included differed by source and by participant, and the metadata was provided uncurated.

This TCR derives from a human donor in a cohort sampled during active COVID-19. This chain is built from TRBV15 and TRBJ1-5; the D segment could be TRBD1, given 5 matching bases. Sequencing used peripheral blood. CDR3 protein: CATSSRVTGQPQHF. In nucleotides, the sequence is TGTGCCACCAGCAGCAGGGTTACGGGTCAGCCCCAGCATTTT.